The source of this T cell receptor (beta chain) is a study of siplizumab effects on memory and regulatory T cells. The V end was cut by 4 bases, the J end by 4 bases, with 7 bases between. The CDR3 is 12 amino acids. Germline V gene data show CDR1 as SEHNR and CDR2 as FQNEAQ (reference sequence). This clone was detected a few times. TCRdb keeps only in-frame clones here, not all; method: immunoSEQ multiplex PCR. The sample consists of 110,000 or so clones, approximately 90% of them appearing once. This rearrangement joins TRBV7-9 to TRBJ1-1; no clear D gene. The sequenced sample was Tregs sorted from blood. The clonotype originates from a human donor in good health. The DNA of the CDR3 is TGTGCCAGCAGCTCGCGATTCACTGAAGCTTTCTTT. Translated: CASSSRFTEAFF.